This T cell receptor beta chain was sequenced in a study of somatic mutations in cytotoxic T cells in rheumatoid arthritis. Study summary: Flow cytometry sorted some V beta antibody-stained T-cell populations to nearly 100% purity, V beta1+ cells among them being sequenced for TCRB. Study-level results: TRBV07 appeared slightly underrepresented in the rheumatoid arthritis patients. That finding was not adjusted to account for multiple comparisons. There was no significant difference in CD8+ T-cell clonality between rheumatoid arthritis patients and age-matched healthy controls. A rise in CD8+ clonality with age was seen in rheumatoid arthritis patients but not in healthy controls.

As concerns this clone: The antigen is undetermined.

V lost 5 bases to trimming and J lost 1 base, with 12 bases between them. In germline, CDR1 is MNHEY, CDR2 SMNVEV (reference sequence). The CDR3 totals 14 residues. Some clones are missing from TCRdb's copy, which holds only in-frame ones; the method was immunoSEQ multiplex PCR. The sample lists over 10,000 clones; 74% were seen once. The sequence derives from a woman aged 40 to 49 in good health. The chain joins TRBV27 to TRBJ2-7; TRBD2 might be the D (6 bases). Sequenced input: CD8+ T cells sorted from blood. This CDR3 reads CASSPLAHSYEQYF. The DNA for the CDR3 is TGTGCCAGCAGTCCGCTAGCGCATTCCTACGAGCAGTACTTC.